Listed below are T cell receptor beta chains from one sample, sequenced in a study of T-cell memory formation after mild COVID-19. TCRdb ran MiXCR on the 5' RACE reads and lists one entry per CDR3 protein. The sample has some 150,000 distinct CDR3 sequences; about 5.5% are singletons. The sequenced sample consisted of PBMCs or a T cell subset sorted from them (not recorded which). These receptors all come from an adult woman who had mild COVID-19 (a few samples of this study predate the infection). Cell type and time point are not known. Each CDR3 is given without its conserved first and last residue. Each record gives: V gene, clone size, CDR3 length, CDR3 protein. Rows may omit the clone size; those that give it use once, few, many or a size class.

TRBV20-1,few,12,SAIRPVMNTEAF
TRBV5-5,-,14,ASSSHGATAKNIQY
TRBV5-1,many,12,ASSSGQITDTQY
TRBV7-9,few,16,ASSRLDYGLTDHGELF
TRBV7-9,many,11,ASSFRVSTEAF
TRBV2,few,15,ASSRDLTSGSSYEQY
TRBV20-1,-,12,SARDPATWAEAF
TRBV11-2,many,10,AGQGTNEKLF
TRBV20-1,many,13,SASGDGWYQETQY
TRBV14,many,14,ASSQDRGLMGETQY
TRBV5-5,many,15,ASKPRLAPAGANVLT
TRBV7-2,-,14,ASSLTSGRAGDIQY
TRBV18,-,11,ASSSDRNEKLF
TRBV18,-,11,ASSQRQEGGYT
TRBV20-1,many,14,SAEGVSQGRRNEQY
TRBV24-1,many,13,ATSSQQVHTGELF
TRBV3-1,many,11,ASSQASFGEQY
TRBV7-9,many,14,ASALVGAVGTGELF
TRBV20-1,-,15,SAGRVTGGMGNQPQH
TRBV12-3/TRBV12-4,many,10,ASSFASSIQY
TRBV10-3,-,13,AISPSLPATDTQY
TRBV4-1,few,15,ASSQEGQGVITGELF
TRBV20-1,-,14,SARITRGDSVDEQF
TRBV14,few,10,ASSQLIHEQY
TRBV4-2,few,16,ASSQEDRGSGGSYEQY
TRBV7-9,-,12,ASSVDRGTETQY
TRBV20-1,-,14,SARGTSGGPKETQY
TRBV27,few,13,ASSTLREGTDTQY
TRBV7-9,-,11,ASSPAANEKLF
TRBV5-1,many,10,ASSLETGQAF
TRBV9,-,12,ASSVDHNSNEQF
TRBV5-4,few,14,ASSLRAGGAGDEQY
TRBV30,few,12,AWSVSMGTGELF
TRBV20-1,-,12,SARGGGNGEKLF
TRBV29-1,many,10,SAMGQNTEAF
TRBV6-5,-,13,ASSYSARVRNEQF
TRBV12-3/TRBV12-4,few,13,ASSFGGGMRKKLF
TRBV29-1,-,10,SVVNRGDTQY
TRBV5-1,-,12,ASSLDGTSDTQY
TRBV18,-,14,ASSPLPQSSNQPQH
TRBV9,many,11,ASSPDYTDTQY